These 12 T cell receptor beta chains originate from one sample sequenced in a study of T cell therapy after organ transplantation. These receptors are not linked to any known antigen. This sample's time point: 20-29 weeks after completion of therapy. This table comes from immunoSEQ multiplex PCR, and its TCRdb copy is limited to in-frame clones, with some not included. The table lists about 18,000 clones, 85% of them singletons. This specimen was CD8+ T cells from blood, taken after autologous CMV-specific T cell therapy. These TCRs come from a human patient who had received a solid organ transplant and had CMV disease. The graft donor may be the source of some T cells.

The chain carries TRBV7-6 and TRBJ2-3; D gene unclear. Germline V gives CDR1 SGHVS, CDR2 FNYEAQ. V was shortened by 0 bases and J by 0 bases, with 4 bases between the two germline ends. There are 14 residues in the CDR3. This chain's CDR3 is CASSLAGSTDTQYF. CDR3 in DNA: TGTGCCAGCAGCTTAGCCGGGAGCACAGATACGCAGTATTTT.

The V call is TRBV25-1, the J call TRBJ1-1; the D is unclear. Trimming pared 6 bases from V and 10 bases from J, leaving 21 bases between. The CDR3 has 14 amino acids. Germline loops: CDR1 MGHDK, CDR2 SYGVNS. CDR3 nucleotide sequence: TGTGCCAGCAGCCACCAAGGGAGAGATGTGCCAGCTTTCTTT. This encodes CASSHQGRDVPAFF.

This chain connects TRBV6-1 to TRBJ1-2; D may be TRBD1 (6 bases). Trimming stripped 2 bases from V and 6 bases from J, with 13 bases between. In germline, CDR1 is MNHNS, CDR2 SASEGT. The CDR3 runs 14 residues. The CDR3 region has the DNA TGTGCCAGCAGTGAATCTCAGGGGACGGATGGCTACACCTTC. It yields the protein CASSESQGTDGYTF.

This sequence joins TRBV19 and TRBJ1-2, with TRBD1 identical over 8 bases. Unmatched junction bases numbered 24, after V lost 7 bases and J lost 8 bases. Germline-derived CDR1 and CDR2 are LNHDA and SQIVND (reference sequence). The CDR3 sequence is 18 residues long. The CDR3 DNA sequence: TGTGCCAGTACCCTGGACAGGGAAGGGAACCTACTTTTTGAGGGCTACACCTTC. Protein product: CASTLDREGNLLFEGYTF.

J is TRBJ2-5 and V is TRBV13; D uncertain. Trimming pared 3 bases from V and 3 bases from J, leaving 5 bases between. Germline V gene sequence: CDR1 PRHDT, CDR2 FYEKMQ (reference sequence). The CDR3 extends over 12 amino acids. The CDR3 spells CASSFWEETQYF. The CDR3 bases are TGTGCCAGCAGCTTCTGGGAAGAGACCCAGTACTTC.

The chain combines TRBV30 with TRBJ1-2; no definite D call. The CDR3 covers 13 residues. Germline V gene sequence: CDR1 GTSNPN, CDR2 SVGIG (reference sequence). Trimming pared 0 bases from V and 3 bases from J, leaving 8 bases between. CDR3 DNA: TGTGCCTGGAGTGTAGACGGGTACTATGGCTACACCTTC. Protein product: CAWSVDGYYGYTF.

The chain carries TRBV6-4 and TRBJ2-3, with 7 bases lining up with TRBD2. J was trimmed by 2 bases and V by 8 bases; bases with no gene match: 7. CDR1 and CDR2 from the germline V gene are MRHNA and SNTAGT. This CDR3 has 14 amino acids. This CDR3 is CASSSGAPTDTQYF. In nucleotides, the CDR3 is TGTGCCAGCTCAAGCGGGGCCCCCACAGATACGCAGTATTTT.

The chain links TRBV4-3 to TRBJ1-3, with D possibly TRBD1 on 6 matching bases. The V gene's germline CDR1 is LGHNA and CDR2 YSLEER. Trimming stripped 1 base from V and 7 bases from J, with 11 bases between. The CDR3 is 14 residues long. CDR3 region: CASSQAAGANTIYF. Here the CDR3 DNA reads TGCGCCAGCAGCCAAGCAGCAGGGGCGAACACCATATATTTT.

Written as DNA, the CDR3 is TGTGCCAGCGGTTACAATGAGCAGTTCTTC. Protein sequence: CASGYNEQFF. The V and J genes are TRBV6-1 and TRBJ2-1; D remains ambiguous. This CDR3 is built from 10 residues. Trimming cost V 8 bases and J 4 bases, with 3 bases left between them. Germline CDR1 MNHNS, CDR2 SASEGT.

The rearrangement links TRBV4-1 to TRBJ2-1; 7 nucleotides line up with TRBD2. The CDR3 consists of 17 residues. Trimming removed 1 base from V and 0 bases from J; junction bases left unmatched: 6. Germline loops: CDR1 MGHRA, CDR2 YSYEKL. CDR3 nucleotides: TGCGCCAGCAGCCAAGCGAGGCGGGAGAGCTCCTACAATGAGCAGTTCTTC. Protein sequence: CASSQARRESSYNEQFF.

The chain combines TRBV11-2 with TRBJ2-3; D unresolved. The CDR3 runs to 13 residues. V was pared by 1 base and J by 2 bases, with 4 bases between. The germline gives CDR1 SGHAT, CDR2 FQNNGV. The CDR3 reads CASSLAPTDTQYF. In nucleotides, the CDR3 is TGTGCCAGCAGCTTAGCACCCACAGATACGCAGTATTTT.

The rearrangement uses TRBV10-1 and TRBJ1-2; 10 bases fit TRBD1. This CDR3 comprises 12 residues. The V segment lost 8 bases and the J segment 4 bases; nucleotides outside the gene matches: 1. Germline assignment: CDR1 WNHNN and CDR2 SYGVQD (reference sequence). CDR3: CASGDRGYGYTF. The DNA of the CDR3 is TGCGCCAGCGGGGACAGGGGCTATGGCTACACCTTC.